The 25 T cell receptor beta chains presented below share a single source sample, sequenced in a study of cytomegalovirus exposure and HLA in healthy donors. The PCR employed 60 Vbeta primers together with 13 Jbeta primers. Data came from immunoSEQ multiplex PCR; TCRdb stores just in-frame clones and leaves some out. The sample lists over 150,000 clones, less than 90% seen once, with roughly 0.38% in the top ten. The sample was PBMCs. These receptors all stem from a boy aged 2-9 years in good health and CMV-seronegative.

This chain uses TRBV7-9 with TRBJ1-3; 10 bases line up with TRBD1. The length of the CDR3 is 17 residues. V lost 2 bases, J lost 3 bases, and 7 bases stayed unmatched. Germline V CDR1 and CDR2: SEHNR, FQNEAQ (reference sequence). The CDR3 DNA sequence: TGTGCCAGCAGCTTATGGGACTGGGACAGGGGTGGAAACACCATATATTTT. Translating it yields CASSLWDWDRGGNTIYF.

The V gene is TRBV10-2, the J gene TRBJ1-2, with no clear D. The CDR3 is 16 residues long. The germline V gene has CDR1 WSHSY and CDR2 SAAADI. V lost 10 bases and J 2 bases, leaving 23 bases between the germline ends. This CDR3 reads CATHPLGDLENYGYTF. CDR3 DNA sequence: TGCGCCACCCACCCCCTCGGAGATCTGGAAAACTATGGCTACACCTTC.

The gene calls are TRBV7-6 and TRBJ2-7; 8 nucleotides line up with TRBD2. This CDR3 has 13 amino acids. Germline assignment: CDR1 SGHVS and CDR2 FNYEAQ. V gave up 8 bases and J gave up 2 bases; unmatched junction bases: 5. The CDR3 loop is CASSGGRAYEQYF. The CDR3 bases are TGTGCCAGCTCGGGGGGGAGGGCCTACGAGCAGTACTTC.

Remarks on this clone: Different DNA sequences within this sample yield the same CDR3. The J gene is TRBJ2-7, the V gene TRBV20-1; D gene unclear. The V end lost 6 bases, the J end lost 2 bases, and 8 bases lay between the germline ends. CDR1 is DFQATT and CDR2 is SNEGSKA in the germline V gene (reference sequence). CDR3 length: 11 amino acids. The CDR3 reads CSARGPYEQYF. CDR3 sequence (DNA): TGCAGTGCCCGAGGTCCCTACGAGCAGTACTTC.

The chain links TRBV6-1 to TRBJ1-6; a possible D gene is TRBD1 (5 bases). The CDR3 contains 14 residues. V dropped 2 bases and J dropped 10 bases, with 12 bases sitting between them. The V gene's germline CDR1 is MNHNS and CDR2 SASEGT. The DNA for the CDR3 is TGTGCCAGCAGTGAAAGGGGATTTTGGTCACCCCTCCACTTT. Residues: CASSERGFWSPLHF.

The chain combines TRBV19 with TRBJ1-5; TRBD1 might be the D (5 bases). Trimming pared 5 bases from V and 0 bases from J, leaving 11 bases between. The CDR3 sequence is 15 residues long. Germline V gene lookup returns CDR1 LNHDA and CDR2 SQIVND (reference sequence). The CDR3 sequence: CASSSFRDSNQPQHF. CDR3 coding DNA: TGTGCCAGTAGTTCCTTCAGGGATAGCAATCAGCCCCAGCATTTT.

V and J are TRBV28 and TRBJ2-1, with a weak D call TRBD1 (7 bases). There are 16 residues in the CDR3. Looked up from germline, CDR1 is MDHEN and CDR2 is SYDVKM. Trimming removed 7 bases from V and 0 bases from J, with 16 bases in between. The CDR3 sequence: CASTDPRGVSYNEQFF. For the CDR3, the DNA is TGTGCCAGCACTGACCCCAGGGGGGTCTCCTACAATGAGCAGTTCTTC.

The J gene is TRBJ2-7, the V gene TRBV5-1; D gene unclear. The V end was cut by 5 bases, the J end by 5 bases, with 8 bases between. The CDR3 is 11 residues long. From germline, CDR1 is SGHRS and CDR2 YFSETQ. CDR3 nucleotides: TGCGCCAGCAGGTTACTCCACGAGCAGTACTTC. Translated, it gives CASRLLHEQYF.

This clone has more than one count but fewer than ten. Here the CDR3 reads CASSTGSYEQYF. CDR3 nucleotide sequence: TGTGCCAGCAGTACAGGCTCCTACGAGCAGTACTTC. This rearrangement joins TRBV28 to TRBJ2-7; tentatively, D is TRBD1 (5 bases). Germline loops: CDR1 MDHEN, CDR2 SYDVKM. The germline V and J ends were trimmed by 5 bases and 0 bases, with 5 bases remaining between them. This CDR3 region has 12 residues.

The gene calls are TRBV5-1 and TRBJ2-7, with TRBD2 identical over 11 bases. Germline V gene sequence: CDR1 SGHRS, CDR2 YFSETQ. Trimming cost V 0 bases and J 2 bases; bases outside gene matches: 7. The CDR3 contains 17 residues. In nucleotides, the CDR3 is TGCGCCAGCAGCTTGGCCGGGACTAGCGGAATTACCTACGAGCAGTACTTC. It yields the protein CASSLAGTSGITYEQYF. Full variable domain (rest looked up from reference TRBV5-1 and TRBJ2-7): KAGVTQTPRYLIKTRGQQVTLSCSPISGHRSVSWYQQTPGQGLQFLFEYFSETQRNKGNFPGRFSGRQFSNSRSEMNVSTLELGDSALYLCASSLAGTSGITYEQYFGPGTRLTVT.

CDR3 nucleotide sequence: TGCGCCAGCAGCTTGGTCGGTAGAACTGAAGCTTTCTTT. Translating it yields CASSLVGRTEAFF. This chain links TRBV5-1 with TRBJ1-1; D gene unclear. Trimming left V 0 bases short and J 5 bases short, with 8 bases between. The CDR3 length is 13 residues. Germline V gene data show CDR1 as SGHRS and CDR2 as YFSETQ.

V is TRBV5-4 and J is TRBJ2-4; TRBD2 matches at 7 bases. CDR1 is SGHNT, CDR2 YYREEE, per germline (reference sequence). The CDR3 covers 14 residues. The ends lost 3 bases at V and 3 bases at J; junction bases unmatched: 3. CDR3 sequence: CASSSRDYKNIQYF. The CDR3 DNA follows: TGTGCCAGCAGCTCCCGGGACTACAAAAACATTCAGTACTTC.

The rearrangement joins TRBV7-2 to TRBJ2-3; D remains ambiguous. V was cut by 3 bases and J by 3 bases, with 4 bases left in between. The length of the CDR3 is 12 residues. Germline V gene lookup returns CDR1 SGHTA and CDR2 FQGNSA. This CDR3 is CASSLETDTQYF. CDR3 in DNA: TGTGCCAGCAGCTTGGAGACAGATACGCAGTATTTT.

This rearrangement joins TRBV5-6 to TRBJ1-1, with 12 bases aligning to TRBD1. This CDR3 region has 16 residues. The germline V gene has CDR1 SGHDT and CDR2 YYEEEE. V was clipped by 3 bases and J by 0 bases; unmatched bases: 3. The CDR3 DNA follows: TGTGCCAGCAGCTCCGGGACAGGGGGCCTGAACACTGAAGCTTTCTTT. Its protein is CASSSGTGGLNTEAFF.

This chain uses TRBV6-5 with TRBJ2-1, with TRBD1 identical over 8 bases. Germline V gene lookup returns CDR1 MNHEY and CDR2 SVGAGI. Losses at the gene ends were 6 bases for V and 7 bases for J; bases not matched to a gene: 8. This CDR3 has 14 residues. The CDR3 protein is CASRRQGIYNEQFF. The CDR3, as DNA: TGTGCCAGCAGGCGACAGGGGATTTATAATGAGCAGTTCTTC.

This clone was recorded only once. This chain connects TRBV5-1 to TRBJ2-3, with a tentative D call TRBD1 (6 bases). Trimming cost V 2 bases and J 0 bases, with 13 bases left between them. The CDR3 loop spans 16 amino acids. Germline V gene sequence: CDR1 SGHRS, CDR2 YFSETQ. The CDR3 region has the DNA TGCGCCAGCAGCTTCTATGGGGGCGAGAGCACAGATACGCAGTATTTT. The encoded protein is CASSFYGGESTDTQYF.

V is TRBV30 and J is TRBJ2-3, with 8 nucleotides matching TRBD1. The CDR3 covers 14 residues. V shed 5 bases, J shed 6 bases, and the junction held 10 bases outside the gene matches. CDR1 and CDR2 (germline): GTSNPN, SVGIG (reference sequence). The CDR3 here is CAWDTQGAGDTQYF. The CDR3 coding sequence is TGTGCCTGGGACACTCAGGGGGCAGGGGATACGCAGTATTTT.

This rearrangement joins TRBV5-1 to TRBJ1-1; D is undetermined. This CDR3 is built from 14 residues. Germline CDR1 reads SGHRS; CDR2 reads YFSETQ. V was pared by 1 base and J by 6 bases, with 13 bases between. CDR3 nucleotides: TGCGCCAGCAGCTTGTCCCCAGGTGGCGCTGAAGCTTTCTTT. Amino acid sequence: CASSLSPGGAEAFF.

This chain links TRBV5-1 with TRBJ2-4; 13 bases are shared with TRBD2. Germline V CDR1 and CDR2: SGHRS, YFSETQ. CDR3 length: 17 amino acids. V lost 0 bases to trimming and J lost 4 bases; unmatched junction nucleotides: 4. This CDR3 is CASSLGTSGSSKNIQYF. The CDR3 DNA reads TGCGCCAGCAGCTTGGGGACTAGCGGGAGTTCTAAAAACATTCAGTACTTC.

This clone was found a few times. J is TRBJ2-5 and V is TRBV9, with a possible D match to TRBD2 (5 bases). Per the germline V gene, CDR1 is SGDLS and CDR2 is YYNGEE. Trimming left V 3 bases short and J 3 bases short, with 9 bases between. The CDR3 is 13 amino acids. The CDR3 coding sequence is TGTGCCAGCAGCGCCGGACTTAAAGAGACCCAGTACTTC. Encoded protein: CASSAGLKETQYF.

This sequence joins TRBV15 and TRBJ2-3; D remains unclear. V was shortened by 6 bases and J by 0 bases, with 13 bases between the two germline ends. CDR3 length: 15 amino acids. CDR1 LNHNV and CDR2 YYDKDF come from the germline V gene (reference sequence). CDR3 region: CATREPQTSTDTQYF. The CDR3 DNA follows: TGTGCCACCAGGGAGCCCCAGACTAGCACAGATACGCAGTATTTT. The whole variable domain, remainder taken from reference TRBV15 and TRBJ2-3, is DAMVIQNPRYQVTQFGKPVTLSCSQTLNHNVMYWYQQKSSQAPKLLFHYYDKDFNNEADTPDNFQSRRPNTSFCFLDIRSPGLGDTAMYLCATREPQTSTDTQYFGPGTRLTVL.

The chain links TRBV7-9 to TRBJ2-6; possibly TRBD1 for D (5 bases). Germline V gene lookup returns CDR1 SEHNR and CDR2 FQNEAQ (reference sequence). Trimming removed 3 bases from V and 1 base from J, with 13 bases in between. This CDR3 has 17 residues. This CDR3 reads CASSLGPDSSGANVLTF. CDR3 coding DNA: TGTGCCAGCAGCTTGGGGCCTGATTCGTCTGGGGCCAACGTCCTGACTTTC. The full variable domain, in which reference TRBV7-9 and TRBJ2-6 provide the parts outside the CDR3, is DTGVSQNPRHKITKRGQNVTFRCDPISEHNRLYWYRQTLGQGPEFLTYFQNEAQLEKSRLLSDRFSAERPKGSFSTLEIQRTEQGDSAMYLCASSLGPDSSGANVLTFGAGSRLTVL.

V is TRBV19 and J is TRBJ2-7; 9 nucleotides agree with TRBD1. Trimming cost V 3 bases and J 1 base; bases outside gene matches: 4. CDR3 length equals 15 residues. The germline CDR1 and CDR2 sequences are LNHDA and SQIVND (reference sequence). The CDR3 loop reads CASSIQQGASYEQYF. CDR3 coding DNA: TGTGCCAGTAGTATCCAACAGGGGGCGTCCTACGAGCAGTACTTC.

The chain joins TRBV14 to TRBJ1-2, with 7 positions matching TRBD1. V was clipped by 3 bases and J by 2 bases; unmatched bases: 9. This CDR3 is 16 amino acids long. The germline V gene encodes CDR1 SGHDN and CDR2 FVKESK. The CDR3 nucleotides are TGTGCCAGCAGCCACCTCAGAGGGGGCGCAAACTATGGCTACACCTTC. This sequence encodes CASSHLRGGANYGYTF.

The chain carries TRBV7-6 and TRBJ1-5; D is uncertain. Trimming removed 1 base from V and 9 bases from J, with 13 bases in between. Germline V gene lookup returns CDR1 SGHVS and CDR2 FNYEAQ. The CDR3 is 14 residues long. CDR3 bases: TGTGCCAGCAGCTTAGATGCAGACGGAGTGCCCCAGCATTTT. This encodes CASSLDADGVPQHF. The full variable domain, in which reference TRBV7-6 and TRBJ1-5 provide the parts outside the CDR3, is GAGVSQSPRYKVTKRGQDVALRCDPISGHVSLYWYRQALGQGPEFLTYFNYEAQQDKSGLPNDRFSAERPEGSISTLTIQRTEQRDSAMYRCASSLDADGVPQHFGDGTRLSIL.